The T cell receptor beta chain described here comes from a study of blood T cell repertoires in COVID-19. Germline V CDR1 and CDR2: GTSNPN, SVGIG (reference sequence). With V trimmed by 1 base and J by 1 base, 0 bases remained unmatched. This CDR3 has 14 amino acids. Per the study methods: Estimates of nucleated cell counts were drawn from the amplification of reference gene primers. Clones were read by immunoSEQ multiplex PCR, and TCRdb kept only the in-frame ones, dropping some. V and J calls and clone size are those listed in that table; D and trimming were worked out from the DNA. The sample records roughly 260,000 clones, around 87% being singletons.

This receptor was obtained from a woman between 45 and 65 years old with acute or convalescent COVID-19. The rearrangement uses TRBV30 and TRBJ1-5; 8 nucleotides agree with TRBD1. Sequenced input: peripheral blood. The CDR3 DNA reads TGTGCCTGGAGTGACAGGGGGAGCAATCAGCCCCAGCATTTT. Translating gives CAWSDRGSNQPQHF. Full variable domain (rest looked up from reference TRBV30 and TRBJ1-5): SQTIHQWPATLVQPVGSPLSLECTVEGTSNPNLYWYRQAAGRGLQLLFYSVGIGQISSEVPQNLSASRPQDRQFILSSKKLLLSDSGFYLCAWSDRGSNQPQHFGDGTRLSIL.